The sequence of this T cell receptor (beta chain) was determined in a study of T-cell memory formation after mild COVID-19. This CDR3 comprises 13 residues. Germline CDR1 and CDR2: WSHSY and SAAADI. The V gene lost 5 bases and the J gene lost 5 bases, with 12 bases spanning the gap. The study, taken as a whole, reports: The pre-infection memory compartment contained some responding clones, suggesting cross-reactive memory joined.

TCRdb used MiXCR to reprocess the 5' RACE reads, holding one entry per CDR3 protein. The sample consists of 250,000 to 400,000 distinct CDR3 sequences, about 13% of them appearing once. This clonotype was recorded many times. Antigen unknown. This clonotype originated in a man between 18 and 29 years old who had mild COVID-19 (a few samples of this study predate the infection). Cell type and time point are not known. V gene TRBV10-2 combines with J gene TRBJ2-5; weak D call: TRBD1 (5 bases). Sequences were obtained from PBMCs or a T cell subset sorted from them (not recorded which). The CDR3 DNA reads as TGCGCCAGCAGTTCCGACAGTAGGGAGACCCAGTACTTC. It encodes CASSSDSRETQYF.